This T cell receptor (beta chain) was identified in a study of OX40 agonist ivuxolimab in advanced cancers. Overall study context: Dose-escalation patients' cancers were hepatocellular carcinoma, melanoma, renal cell or head and neck cancer.

In the case of this clone: The target antigen is unknown.

The V gene's germline CDR1 is LNHDA and CDR2 SQIVND (reference sequence). The CDR3 is 16 amino acids. V lost 1 base and J 2 bases, leaving 12 bases between the germline ends. Study results and limitations: Nonresponders, in some cases, also had low normalized T-cell clonal expansion.

The method was immunoSEQ multiplex PCR; TCRdb's version includes in-frame clones alone and lacks a portion of them. Here the sample spans some 43,000 clones, around nine tenths being singletons. The sequence came from an adult with an advanced solid tumor such as melanoma, head and neck, liver or kidney cancer. Here the sequenced sample was CD4+ or CD8+ T cells sorted from blood, taken in a trial of the OX40 agonist ivuxolimab. This rearrangement joins TRBV19 to TRBJ2-1, with D tentatively TRBD2 (7 bases). Here the CDR3 reads CASSIGGGRAYNEQFF. The CDR3 DNA sequence: TGTGCCAGTAGTATAGGAGGGGGGAGGGCCTACAATGAGCAGTTCTTC.